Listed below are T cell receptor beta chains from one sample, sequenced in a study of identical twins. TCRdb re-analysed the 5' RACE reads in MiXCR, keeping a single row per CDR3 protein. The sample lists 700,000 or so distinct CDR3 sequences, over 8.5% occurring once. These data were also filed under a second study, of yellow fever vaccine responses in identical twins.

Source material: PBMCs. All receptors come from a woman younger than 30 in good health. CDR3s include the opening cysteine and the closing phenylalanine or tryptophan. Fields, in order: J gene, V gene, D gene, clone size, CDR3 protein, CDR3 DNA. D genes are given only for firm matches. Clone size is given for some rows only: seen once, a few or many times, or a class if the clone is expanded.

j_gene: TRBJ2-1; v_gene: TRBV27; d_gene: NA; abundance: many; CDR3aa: CASSFSPHNEQFF; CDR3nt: TGTGCCAGCAGTTTCAGTCCCCACAATGAGCAGTTCTTC
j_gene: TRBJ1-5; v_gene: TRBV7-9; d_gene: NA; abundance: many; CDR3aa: CASSEADQPQHF; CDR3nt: TGTGCCAGCAGCGAGGCCGATCAGCCCCAGCATTTT
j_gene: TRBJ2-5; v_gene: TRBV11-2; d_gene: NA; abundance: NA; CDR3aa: CASRPDIGPIETQYF; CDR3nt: TGTGCCAGCAGGCCGGACATAGGACCTATAGAGACCCAGTACTTC
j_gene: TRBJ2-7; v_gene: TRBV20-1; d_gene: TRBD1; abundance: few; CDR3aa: CSARDLTGQGRRQYF; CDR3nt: TGCAGTGCTAGGGATTTAACGGGACAGGGCCGTCGGCAGTACTTC
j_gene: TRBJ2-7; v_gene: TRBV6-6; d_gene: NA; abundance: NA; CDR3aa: CASSMGRAYEQYF; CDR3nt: TGTGCCAGCAGCATGGGAAGAGCCTACGAGCAGTACTTC
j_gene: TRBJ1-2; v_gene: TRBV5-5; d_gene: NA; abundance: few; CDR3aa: CASSLTLVEYGYTF; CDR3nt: TGTGCCAGCAGCTTGACGTTAGTCGAATATGGCTACACCTTC
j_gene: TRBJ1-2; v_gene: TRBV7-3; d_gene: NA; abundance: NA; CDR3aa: CASSVTPQGTQGGYTF; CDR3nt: TGTGCCAGCAGCGTAACCCCACAGGGAACCCAGGGTGGCTACACCTTC
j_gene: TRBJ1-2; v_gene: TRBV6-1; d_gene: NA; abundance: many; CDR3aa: CASSEDANYGYTF; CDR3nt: TGTGCCAGCAGTGAAGATGCGAACTATGGCTACACCTTC
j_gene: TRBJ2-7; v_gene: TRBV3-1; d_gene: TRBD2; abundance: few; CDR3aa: CASSQVLAEYYEQYF; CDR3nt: TGTGCCAGCAGCCAGGTACTAGCGGAATACTACGAGCAGTACTTC
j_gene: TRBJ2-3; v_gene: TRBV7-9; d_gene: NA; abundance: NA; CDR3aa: CASSLAVSDTQYF; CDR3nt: TGTGCCAGCAGCTTAGCGGTTTCCGATACGCAGTATTTT